What follows are 24 T cell receptor beta chains derived from one specimen sequenced in a study of early T cells in non-severe SARS-CoV-2 infection. TCRdb itself ran the 5' RACE reads through MiXCR, one entry per CDR3 protein. The sample has just over 95,000 distinct CDR3 sequences, 11% seen once. This specimen was whole blood, taken at baseline. The receptors originated from an adult who was a healthcare worker with PCR-confirmed SARS-CoV-2 infection or an uninfected control (not recorded which).

The table lists this clonotype with many counts. The chain is built from TRBV13 and TRBJ2-7, with a weak D call TRBD2 (6 bases). Germline V gene sequence: CDR1 PRHDT, CDR2 FYEKMQ (reference sequence). This CDR3 spans 14 amino acids. With 2 bases removed from V and 2 bases from J, the gap between germline ends came to 10 bases. In DNA, the CDR3 is TGTGCCAGCAGCTTACGGACTATTCCCTACGAGCAGTACTTC. It specifies CASSLRTIPYEQYF. Full variable domain (remainder filled in from reference TRBV13 and TRBJ2-7): AAGVIQSPRHLIKEKRETATLKCYPIPRHDTVYWYQQGPGQDPQFLISFYEKMQSDKGSIPDRFSAQQFSDYHSELNMSSLELGDSALYFCASSLRTIPYEQYFGPGTRLTVT.

This chain uses TRBV29-1 with TRBJ1-1; 9 bases fit TRBD1. V lost 6 bases and J lost 1; bases outside the gene matches: 3. The CDR3 has 13 amino acids. From germline, CDR1 is SQVTM and CDR2 ANQGSEA. CDR3 nucleotides: TGCAGCGTGCAGGGACAGGGGAACACTGAAGCTTTCTTT. Residues: CSVQGQGNTEAFF.

The sample holds many counts of this clonotype. The chain recombines TRBV4-2 with TRBJ2-7; D ambiguous. Germline CDR1 is LGHNA and CDR2 is YNFKEQ. V lost 4 bases to trimming and J lost 5 bases, with 18 bases between them. The length of the CDR3 is 15 residues. The CDR3 here is CASSLDPGAADEQYF. CDR3 coding DNA: TGTGCCAGCAGCCTGGATCCCGGTGCCGCCGACGAGCAGTACTTC.

Ten or more counts support this clonotype. The gene calls are TRBV20-1 and TRBJ2-3; D remains ambiguous. This CDR3 has 15 residues. Trimming pared 6 bases from V and 2 bases from J, leaving 18 bases between. The germline CDR1 and CDR2 sequences are DFQATT and SNEGSKA (reference sequence). The CDR3 protein is CSASLSGVSTDTQYF. The CDR3, as DNA: TGCAGTGCAAGCCTCTCTGGGGTTTCCACAGATACGCAGTATTTT.

A few counts support this clonotype. The chain carries TRBV3-2 and TRBJ1-1; the DNA was not used to check the table's D call, TRBD1. TRBV3-2 is labeled a pseudogene. The CDR3 is made up of 18 amino acids. CDR3 in amino acids: CASSRPWTGCYLNTEAFF. The CDR3 DNA follows: TGTGCCAGCAGCCGACCATGGACAGGGTGTTACCTTAACACTGAAGCTTTCTTT.

J is TRBJ2-3 and V is TRBV20-1; D is uncertain. V lost 5 bases to trimming and J lost 9 bases, with 15 bases between them. Germline V gene data show CDR1 as DFQATT and CDR2 as SNEGSKA (reference sequence). The CDR3 consists of 12 residues. The CDR3 sequence is CSASHAQRTQYF. The CDR3 DNA follows: TGCAGTGCTTCCCATGCTCAGAGGACGCAGTATTTT.

This clonotype was recorded a few times. V and J are TRBV12-3 or TRBV12-4 and TRBJ1-3; weak D call: TRBD1 (6 bases). The CDR3 length is 15 residues. The V gene lost 6 bases and the J gene lost 3 bases, with 15 bases spanning the gap. The DNA for the CDR3 is TGTGCCAGCAGGTCGACAGGTTCTTTTGGAAACACCATATATTTT. It specifies CASRSTGSFGNTIYF.

The chain combines TRBV29-1 with TRBJ2-5; D might be TRBD1 (6 bases). Per germline, CDR1 SQVTM and CDR2 ANQGSEA. CDR3 length equals 13 residues. Trimming pared 7 bases from V and 4 bases from J, leaving 16 bases between. The CDR3 sequence is CSGSYLGGETQYF. CDR3 nucleotides: TGCAGCGGCTCCTACCTAGGGGGAGAGACCCAGTACTTC.

J is TRBJ2-3 and V is TRBV6-6; the match to TRBD2 covers 10 bases. Germline trimming cut 6 bases from V and 4 bases from J; bases unmatched to any gene: 10. The CDR3 is made up of 16 amino acids. Germline CDR1 and CDR2: MNHNY and SVGAGI (reference sequence). The CDR3 coding sequence is TGTGCCAGCAGGTATTCTAGCGGGAGAACGTCAGATACGCAGTATTTT. Translation gives CASRYSSGRTSDTQYF.

This clonotype showed up just a few times. The chain is built from TRBV14 and TRBJ2-7; 10 bases map to TRBD1. The junction had 8 bases not matched to a gene; V was cut back by 4 bases and J by 5 bases. Looked up from germline, CDR1 is SGHDN and CDR2 is FVKESK. This CDR3 region has 15 residues. CDR3 protein: CASSPRRTGGDEQYF. The CDR3, as DNA: TGTGCCAGCAGCCCCCGGCGGACAGGGGGGGACGAGCAGTACTTC.

The CDR3 DNA reads TGTGCCAGCAGTTTCACAGCCACAGATACGCAGTATTTT. This sequence encodes CASSFTATDTQYF. V and J are TRBV12-3 or TRBV12-4 and TRBJ2-3; unclear D gene. The V end was cut by 3 bases, the J end by 2 bases, with 6 bases between. The CDR3 is made up of 13 amino acids.

This clonotype showed up many times. Here the CDR3 DNA reads TGTGCCAGCTGGAGTTCCGGGGAGCTGTTTTTT. As protein: CASWSSGELFF. The V call is TRBV3-1, the J call TRBJ2-2; no clear D gene. Per the germline V gene, CDR1 is LGHDT and CDR2 is YNNKEL (reference sequence). V was clipped by 8 bases and J by 6 bases, with 7 bases between them. This CDR3 has 11 residues.

A few counts support this clonotype. This chain links TRBV30 with TRBJ1-1; D remains ambiguous. The CDR3 has 13 residues. Looked up from germline, CDR1 is GTSNPN and CDR2 is SVGIG (reference sequence). The V and J ends lost 0 bases and 8 bases respectively, with 13 bases between them. CDR3 region: CAWSVLGPVEAFF. CDR3 nucleotides: TGTGCCTGGAGTGTACTCGGACCAGTAGAAGCTTTCTTT.

This chain joins TRBV19 and TRBJ2-7; D may be TRBD2 (6 bases). V lost 7 bases and J 5 bases, leaving 24 bases between the germline ends. In germline, CDR1 is LNHDA, CDR2 SQIVND (reference sequence). CDR3 length: 16 residues. The CDR3 protein is CASTPEGRGRSHEQYF. CDR3 coding DNA: TGTGCCAGTACCCCGGAGGGTCGGGGTAGGAGTCACGAGCAGTACTTC.

This clonotype was picked up many times. J is TRBJ1-1 and V is TRBV18; 7 positions match TRBD1. The CDR3 runs 15 residues. Per germline, CDR1 KGHSH and CDR2 LQKENI. V was pared by 4 bases and J by 1 base, with 6 bases of the junction left unmatched. CDR3 protein: CASSLRHRGNTEAFF. In nucleotides, the CDR3 is TGTGCCAGCTCACTACGCCACAGGGGGAACACTGAAGCTTTCTTT.

This clonotype came up a few times. The chain employs TRBV27 and TRBJ1-1; weak D call: TRBD1 (5 bases). CDR1 MNHEY and CDR2 SMNVEV come from the germline V gene (reference sequence). The CDR3 is made up of 14 amino acids. V was trimmed by 6 bases and J by 1 base, leaving 12 bases between them. As DNA, the CDR3 is TGTGCCAGCAGGGATGGACACCCGAACACTGAAGCTTTCTTT. Translation: CASRDGHPNTEAFF.

This clonotype has at least ten counts. This chain uses TRBV28 with TRBJ2-5; D may be TRBD1 (5 bases). CDR3 size: 15 residues. V lost 3 bases, J lost 9 bases, and 20 bases lay in between. CDR1 and CDR2 from the germline V gene are MDHEN and SYDVKM. The DNA for the CDR3 is TGTGCCAGCAGTTTTGGCGGCCAGGGAAGCGAGGCCCAGTACTTC. Translating it yields CASSFGGQGSEAQYF.

This clonotype was seen only a few times. V gene TRBV18 combines with J gene TRBJ1-1; the D is unclear. Per the germline V gene, CDR1 is KGHSH and CDR2 is LQKENI. V lost 6 bases and J 4 bases, leaving 9 bases between the germline ends. This CDR3 has 12 amino acids. CDR3 protein: CASSPAPTEAFF. For the CDR3, the DNA is TGTGCCAGCTCTCCCGCACCCACTGAAGCTTTCTTT.

The chain carries TRBV7-9 and TRBJ2-3; D is perhaps TRBD1 (5 bases). Germline V CDR1 and CDR2: SEHNR, FQNEAQ (reference sequence). CDR3 length: 12 amino acids. V shed 2 bases and J shed 5 bases, with 5 bases lying between them. The CDR3 reads CASSLTGDTQYF. In DNA, the CDR3 is TGTGCCAGCAGCTTAACAGGAGATACGCAGTATTTT. Full variable domain (outside the CDR3, taken from reference TRBV7-9 and TRBJ2-3): DTGVSQNPRHKITKRGQNVTFRCDPISEHNRLYWYRQTLGQGPEFLTYFQNEAQLEKSRLLSDRFSAERPKGSFSTLEIQRTEQGDSAMYLCASSLTGDTQYFGPGTRLTVL.

This clonotype was recorded many times. J is TRBJ1-2 and V is TRBV29-1; TRBD1 aligns across 10 bases. Losses at the gene ends were 7 bases for V and 8 bases for J; bases not matched to a gene: 10. Germline CDR1 and CDR2: SQVTM and ANQGSEA. CDR3 length: 13 residues. CDR3 loop: CSGMTGGADGYTF. CDR3 DNA sequence: TGCAGCGGGATGACAGGGGGCGCCGACGGCTACACCTTC.

V is TRBV2 and J is TRBJ2-5, with TRBD2 identical over 7 bases. Germline V gene data show CDR1 as SNHLY and CDR2 as FYNNEI. The V and J ends lost 5 bases and 1 base, in that order; junction bases with no gene match: 7. This CDR3 has 15 amino acids. CDR3 DNA sequence: TGTGCCAGCAGTACCCGGGGGGATCCCCAAGAGACCCAGTACTTC. This translates into CASSTRGDPQETQYF. Supplemented by reference TRBV2 and TRBJ2-5, the full variable domain reads EPEVTQTPSHQVTQMGQEVILRCVPISNHLYFYWYRQILGQKVEFLVSFYNNEISEKSEIFDDQFSVERPDGSNFTLKIRSTKLEDSAMYFCASSTRGDPQETQYFGPGTRLLVL.

In its sample, this clonotype was seen a few times. V is TRBV6-2 or TRBV6-3 and J is TRBJ2-5; weak D call: TRBD1 (6 bases). The V gene's germline CDR1 is MNHEY and CDR2 SVGEGT. The CDR3 is made up of 14 amino acids. The V gene lost 2 bases and the J gene lost 7 bases, with 14 bases spanning the gap. This chain's CDR3 is CASSYRGSRGTQYF. DNA of the CDR3: TGTGCCAGCAGTTACCGAGGGTCCAGGGGGACCCAGTACTTC.

This clonotype was seen many times. The rearrangement links TRBV5-1 to TRBJ2-3, with 9 bases fitting TRBD2. Germline V gives CDR1 SGHRS, CDR2 YFSETQ. The CDR3 spans 15 residues. The junction had 12 bases not matched to a gene; V was cut back by 9 bases and J by 4 bases. The CDR3 is CATQPSSGTSDTQYF. CDR3 nucleotide sequence: TGCGCCACCCAGCCTTCTAGCGGGACGTCAGATACGCAGTATTTT. The full variable domain, in which reference TRBV5-1 and TRBJ2-3 provide the parts outside the CDR3, is KAGVTQTPRYLIKTRGQQVTLSCSPISGHRSVSWYQQTPGQGLQFLFEYFSETQRNKGNFPGRFSGRQFSNSRSEMNVSTLELGDSALYLCATQPSSGTSDTQYFGPGTRLTVL.

This clonotype came up a few times. V and J are TRBV20-1 and TRBJ2-3; TRBD2 matches 10 bases. Germline CDR1 reads DFQATT; CDR2 reads SNEGSKA (reference sequence). There are 16 residues in the CDR3. Unmatched junction bases numbered 12, after V lost 6 bases and J lost 3 bases. The CDR3 region is CSASTGLAGATDTQYF. Here the CDR3 DNA reads TGCAGTGCAAGTACGGGGCTAGCGGGGGCTACAGATACGCAGTATTTT.